A single T cell receptor (beta chain) is shown here with its context. Its antigen is unidentified. Germline is not matched at one junction end, which may reflect a read error. Looked up from germline, CDR1 is MNHNS and CDR2 is SASEGT. The CDR3 length is 15 residues. Both RNA and DNA were isolated together from around 20-30 mg of bulk tissue that had not been sorted. Chronic HBV infection was present in the patients, who were treatment-naive. The data were taken from a study of tumor-infiltrating lymphocytes in primary liver carcinoma. Total RNA amounting to roughly 450 ng was the source from which TCR beta cDNA was made with a constant-region primer. Slightly modified ARM-PCR served as the procedure for the TCR beta libraries. These libraries came from three rounds of nested multiplex PCR. PCR rounds one and two used TRBV1-TRBV30 forward primers with a C-beta reverse primer for approximately 11 cycles each. TCRdb ran MiXCR on the multiplex PCR reads and lists one entry per CDR3 protein. The profile shows some 130,000 distinct CDR3 sequences, around 70% of them singletons.

Study-wide results and caveats: Tumors and blood were compared for top-250-clone fraction, and tumors had the significantly higher value (p = 0.039). Reduced overlap was seen in tumor-adjacent and tumor-blood pairs versus tumor region pairs.

The sample taken for sequencing was tumor-adjacent normal liver tissue. The source of this sequence is a woman aged 60-75 years with primary liver carcinoma and hepatitis B virus infection. This chain joins TRBV6-1 and TRBJ2-7; D tentatively reads TRBD1 or TRBD2 (5 bases each). CDR3 in amino acids: CTSSLEGTDSYEQYF. The CDR3 nucleotides are TGTACCAGCAGTTTAGAAGGGACGGACTCCTACGAGCAGTACTTC.